This T cell receptor beta chain comes out of a study of blood T cell repertoires in COVID-19. Produced via immunoSEQ multiplex PCR; TCRdb's table is partial and in-frame only. Among tens of thousands of clones, approximately 91% were seen once, and the ten largest hold roughly 12%. Germline CDR1 reads SNHLY; CDR2 reads FYNNEI. CDR3 length: 15 amino acids. V dropped 6 bases and J dropped 6; count of bases not matched to a gene: 9. The sequenced sample was peripheral blood. The source is a man aged 70 or older with active or convalescent COVID-19. The rearrangement links TRBV2 to TRBJ2-1; 9 positions agree with TRBD1. The CDR3 sequence: CASRSGTGFFNEQFF. The CDR3 DNA follows: TGTGCCAGCAGGTCCGGGACAGGGTTTTTCAATGAGCAGTTCTTC.